These 32 T cell receptor beta chains were all obtained from the same sample, sequenced in a study of T cell changes during pregnancy in multiple sclerosis. The assay was immunoSEQ multiplex PCR, and TCRdb's table has in-frame clones only and misses some. Here the sample spans approximately 53,000 clones, around 90% being singletons. The starting material was CD4+ T cells from peripheral blood mononuclear cells, obtained in the second trimester of pregnancy. The receptor source for this set is a female donor with multiple sclerosis, enrolled in a pregnancy study.

The CDR3: CASSARQGNGPQHF. For the CDR3, the DNA is TGTGCCAGCAGCGCCCGACAGGGGAACGGGCCCCAGCATTTT. The chain employs TRBV7-2 and TRBJ1-5, with 8 bases identical to TRBD1. V shed 5 bases and J 9 bases; nucleotides not matched to a gene: 9. The CDR3 loop spans 14 amino acids. CDR1 is SGHTA and CDR2 is FQGNSA in the germline V gene. The complete variable domain, with remaining parts taken from reference TRBV7-2 and TRBJ1-5, reads GAGVSQSPSNKVTEKGKDVELRCDPISGHTALYWYRQSLGQGLEFLIYFQGNSAPDKSGLPSDRFSAERTGGSVSTLTIQRTQQEDSAVYLCASSARQGNGPQHFGDGTRLSIL.

This clone came up once. The chain recombines TRBV25-1 with TRBJ2-1, with TRBD2 matching over 12 bases. Germline trimming cut 4 bases from V and 4 bases from J; bases unmatched to any gene: 8. The V gene's germline CDR1 is MGHDK and CDR2 SYGVNS. CDR3 size: 17 residues. CDR3 loop: CASSVTSGGPSYNEQFF. In DNA, the CDR3 is TGTGCCAGCAGTGTTACTAGCGGGGGGCCTTCTTACAATGAGCAGTTCTTC.

The gene calls are TRBV5-4 and TRBJ1-2, with a possible D match to TRBD1 (6 bases). Trimming took 5 bases from V and 7 from J, leaving 18 bases between them. The germline CDR1 and CDR2 sequences are SGHNT and YYREEE (reference sequence). The CDR3 is 14 amino acids. The CDR3 spells CASSHPNRDRGYTF. CDR3 coding DNA: TGTGCCAGCAGTCATCCTAACAGGGATCGTGGCTACACCTTC. The entire variable domain, with the rest obtained from reference TRBV5-4 and TRBJ1-2, is as follows: ETGVTQSPTHLIKTRGQQVTLRCSSQSGHNTVSWYQQALGQGPQFIFQYYREEENGRGNFPPRFSGLQFPNYSSELNVNALELDDSALYLCASSHPNRDRGYTFGSGTRLTVV.

The genes are TRBV2 and TRBJ1-2; D is uncertain. Germline lookup yields CDR1 SNHLY and CDR2 FYNNEI. Trimming took 3 bases from V and 2 from J, leaving 4 bases between them. This CDR3 contains 12 residues. The CDR3 region has the DNA TGTGCCAGCAGTGAGCGAAACTATGGCTACACCTTC. Translation gives CASSERNYGYTF.

The chain carries TRBV4-1 and TRBJ2-2; 8 bases are a match to TRBD2. Unmatched junction bases numbered 5, after V lost 1 base and J lost 7 bases. The CDR3 contains 15 residues. From germline, CDR1 is MGHRA and CDR2 YSYEKL. CDR3 amino acids: CASSQGGGRVGELFF. For the CDR3, the DNA is TGCGCCAGCAGCCAAGGCGGGGGGCGGGTCGGGGAGCTGTTTTTT.

This sequence joins TRBV10-1 and TRBJ2-5; 14 positions agree with TRBD2. Germline CDR1 is WNHNN and CDR2 is SYGVQD (reference sequence). J gave up 1 base and V 3 bases, and 1 base lay outside the gene matches. The CDR3 is 16 residues long. The CDR3 DNA reads as TGCGCCAGCAGTGACGGGACTAGCGGGGGCCAAGAGACCCAGTACTTC. Protein: CASSDGTSGGQETQYF.

The chain carries TRBV9 and TRBJ2-5, with 14 bases lining up with TRBD2. The CDR3 runs 17 residues. Trimming removed 3 bases from V and 4 bases from J; junction bases left unmatched: 8. Germline V CDR1 and CDR2: SGDLS, YYNGEE. The CDR3 loop reads CASSEGTSGGTRETQYF. The CDR3 DNA reads TGTGCCAGCAGCGAAGGGACTAGCGGGGGAACCCGAGAGACCCAGTACTTC.

This chain uses TRBV28 with TRBJ2-1; tentatively, D is TRBD2 (6 bases). CDR1 is MDHEN and CDR2 is SYDVKM in the germline V gene. The V end was cut by 2 bases, the J end by 3 bases, with 11 bases between. The CDR3 spans 15 residues. CDR3 sequence: CASSLVGGLYNEQFF. In DNA form, the CDR3 reads TGTGCCAGCAGTTTAGTCGGGGGACTCTACAATGAGCAGTTCTTC.

This chain joins TRBV28 and TRBJ1-1, with a tentative D call TRBD1 (6 bases). The CDR3 is 15 residues long. Trimming removed 4 bases from V and 7 bases from J, with 19 bases in between. Germline V lookup: CDR1 MDHEN, CDR2 SYDVKM. The CDR3 region is CASSSPWNRVNEAFF. CDR3 nucleotide sequence: TGTGCCAGCAGTTCCCCTTGGAACAGGGTTAATGAAGCTTTCTTT.

The V and J genes are TRBV5-6 and TRBJ2-7, with D possibly matching TRBD1 (5 bases). The length of the CDR3 is 14 residues. Trimming pared 0 bases from V and 3 bases from J, leaving 10 bases between. Germline V gene lookup returns CDR1 SGHDT and CDR2 YYEEEE. The CDR3 here is CASSLGGVVYEQYF. In nucleotides, the CDR3 is TGTGCCAGCAGCTTGGGGGGCGTTGTCTACGAGCAGTACTTC.

The count of this clone is one. The CDR3 sequence is CASSAGLATDTQYF. CDR3 coding DNA: TGTGCCAGCAGCGCCGGGTTAGCAACAGATACGCAGTATTTT. The chain recombines TRBV9 with TRBJ2-3; D uncertain. The CDR3 has 14 residues. V lost 3 bases, J lost 3 bases, and 11 bases lay in between. The germline V gene has CDR1 SGDLS and CDR2 YYNGEE.

This rearrangement joins TRBV28 to TRBJ2-5; no reliable D call. CDR1 is MDHEN, CDR2 SYDVKM, per germline. With 3 bases removed from V and 5 bases from J, the gap between germline ends came to 4 bases. The CDR3 spans 11 residues. The DNA for the CDR3 is TGTGCCAGCAGTTTGAGGGAGACCCAGTACTTC. This gives the protein CASSLRETQYF.

The rearrangement links TRBV5-1 to TRBJ2-7; D possibly corresponds to TRBD1 (6 bases). Germline-derived CDR1 and CDR2 are SGHRS and YFSETQ. V lost 4 bases and J 4 bases, leaving 12 bases between the germline ends. The CDR3 runs to 13 residues. This chain's CDR3 is CASSPLTGYEQYF. The CDR3 DNA reads TGCGCCAGCAGCCCCCTCACAGGGTACGAGCAGTACTTC.

The V call is TRBV27, the J call TRBJ2-2; 11 nucleotides align to TRBD1. The CDR3 totals 13 residues. The V gene's germline CDR1 is MNHEY and CDR2 SMNVEV (reference sequence). Trimming took 8 bases from V and 5 from J; bases not matched to a gene: 1. Written as DNA, the CDR3 is TGTGCCAGCGGGACAGGGGGGACCGGGGAGCTGTTTTTT. Its translation is CASGTGGTGELFF.

The chain employs TRBV29-1 and TRBJ1-1; D gene unclear. Germline-derived CDR1 and CDR2 are SQVTM and ANQGSEA. Trimming shortened V by 7 bases and J by 0 bases, and 6 bases separated the two germline ends. The CDR3 has 11 residues. This chain's CDR3 is CSANLNTEAFF. DNA of the CDR3: TGCAGCGCTAATTTGAACACTGAAGCTTTCTTT.

The rearrangement uses TRBV2 and TRBJ2-7, with 7 bases identical to TRBD2. Germline CDR1 and CDR2: SNHLY and FYNNEI. V gave up 5 bases and J gave up 1 base; unmatched junction bases: 8. This CDR3 comprises 15 residues. The CDR3 nucleotides read TGTGCCAGCAGTTTTTGGGGGGAGGGGTCCTACGAGCAGTACTTC. It translates to CASSFWGEGSYEQYF. The full variable domain, completed using reference TRBV2 and TRBJ2-7, is EPEVTQTPSHQVTQMGQEVILRCVPISNHLYFYWYRQILGQKVEFLVSFYNNEISEKSEIFDDQFSVERPDGSNFTLKIRSTKLEDSAMYFCASSFWGEGSYEQYFGPGTRLTVT.

In DNA form, the CDR3 reads TGTGCCAGCAGCCAAGATATCTCCCCGGGGTACTCCTACGAGCAGTACTTC. Translating it yields CASSQDISPGYSYEQYF. J is TRBJ2-7 and V is TRBV14, with D possibly matching TRBD2 (5 bases). The CDR3 has 17 amino acids. Germline V lookup: CDR1 SGHDN, CDR2 FVKESK. V lost 0 bases, J lost 0 bases, and 15 bases lay in between.

This clone was recorded a few times. The chain employs TRBV6-5 and TRBJ1-2, with D tentatively TRBD1 (5 bases). The CDR3 length is 13 residues. CDR1 and CDR2 (germline): MNHEY, SVGAGI. Trimming took 9 bases from V and 1 from J, leaving 12 bases between them. CDR3 residues: CASQRDSNYGYTF. The CDR3 bases are TGTGCCAGTCAGAGAGACAGTAACTATGGCTACACCTTC.

This chain uses TRBV6-1 with TRBJ2-7; D gene unclear. V gave up 3 bases and J gave up 6 bases, with 9 bases separating them. CDR1 MNHNS and CDR2 SASEGT come from the germline V gene. The CDR3 is 12 amino acids. Written as DNA, the CDR3 is TGTGCCAGCAGTGATCCCTTTTTCGAGCAGTACTTC. It is translated as CASSDPFFEQYF.

This chain uses TRBV5-6 with TRBJ1-1, with D perhaps matching TRBD1 (5 bases). This CDR3 is 14 amino acids long. Germline V gene lookup returns CDR1 SGHDT and CDR2 YYEEEE. Trimming pared 10 bases from V and 2 bases from J, leaving 18 bases between. CDR3: CASRRTGFNTEAFF. The CDR3 region has the DNA TGTGCCTCCAGGCGTACAGGTTTCAACACTGAAGCTTTCTTT.

The V and J genes are TRBV18 and TRBJ1-4; 7 bases are shared with TRBD1. This CDR3 spans 17 amino acids. V lost 2 bases to trimming and J lost 4 bases; unmatched junction nucleotides: 10. Per the germline V gene, CDR1 is KGHSH and CDR2 is LQKENI. In nucleotides, the CDR3 is TGTGCCAGCTCACCAGCCAGACAGGGTCTCGGTAATGAAAAACTGTTTTTT. Protein: CASSPARQGLGNEKLFF.

The rearrangement links TRBV2 to TRBJ1-2, with TRBD1 matching 9 bases. The trim removed 6 bases at V and 8 bases at J, leaving 7 bases unmatched. The CDR3 is 13 amino acids. In germline, CDR1 is SNHLY, CDR2 FYNNEI. CDR3 in DNA: TGTGCCAGCAGGGGGACAGGGTCGGTCGGCTACACCTTC. Translation: CASRGTGSVGYTF. The full variable domain, in which reference TRBV2 and TRBJ1-2 provide the parts outside the CDR3, is EPEVTQTPSHQVTQMGQEVILRCVPISNHLYFYWYRQILGQKVEFLVSFYNNEISEKSEIFDDQFSVERPDGSNFTLKIRSTKLEDSAMYFCASRGTGSVGYTFGSGTRLTVV.

The chain couples TRBV27 to TRBJ2-7; D may be TRBD2 (5 bases). The V and J ends lost 8 bases and 0 bases respectively, with 17 bases between them. Germline V gene sequence: CDR1 MNHEY, CDR2 SMNVEV (reference sequence). This CDR3 region has 15 residues. The CDR3 bases are TGTGCCAGCGGGTCTTGGCCGGGGAGCTCCTACGAGCAGTACTTC. Translated: CASGSWPGSSYEQYF.

The chain couples TRBV29-1 to TRBJ1-6; D uncertain. Germline CDR1 and CDR2: SQVTM and ANQGSEA. V lost 6 bases and J lost 6, with 12 bases in between. The CDR3 contains 13 residues. The CDR3 DNA sequence: TGCAGCGTAGTTCTGGACTCTAATTCACCCCTCCACTTT. This encodes CSVVLDSNSPLHF.

The rearrangement uses TRBV5-6 and TRBJ1-2, with no clear D. Trimming took 0 bases from V and 10 from J, leaving 25 bases between them. The CDR3 has 17 amino acids. CDR1 is SGHDT, CDR2 YYEEEE, per germline. The CDR3 loop reads CASSLAILTAASRVYTF. For the CDR3, the DNA is TGTGCCAGCAGCTTGGCGATTTTGACGGCCGCCAGCCGGGTCTACACCTTC.

The rearrangement joins TRBV27 to TRBJ2-7; 7 nucleotides match TRBD1. Germline-derived CDR1 and CDR2 are MNHEY and SMNVEV (reference sequence). V was clipped by 6 bases and J by 6 bases; unmatched bases: 23. The CDR3 extends over 18 amino acids. This chain's CDR3 is CASSRGQAGSKSVSEQYF. Written as DNA, the CDR3 is TGTGCCAGCAGCCGAGGACAGGCTGGGTCGAAAAGCGTGAGCGAGCAGTACTTC.

The V gene is TRBV7-2, the J gene TRBJ1-1; weak D call: TRBD1 (5 bases). Germline CDR1 reads SGHTA; CDR2 reads FQGNSA. This CDR3 region has 14 residues. V gave up 5 bases and J gave up 10 bases, with 20 bases separating them. The CDR3 protein is CASSVRRDSQGAFF. The CDR3 DNA sequence: TGTGCCAGCAGCGTTCGCCGGGACTCCCAAGGAGCTTTCTTT. The entire variable domain, with the rest obtained from reference TRBV7-2 and TRBJ1-1, is as follows: GAGVSQSPSNKVTEKGKDVELRCDPISGHTALYWYRQSLGQGLEFLIYFQGNSAPDKSGLPSDRFSAERTGGSVSTLTIQRTQQEDSAVYLCASSVRRDSQGAFFGQGTRLTVV.

V gene TRBV5-4 combines with J gene TRBJ1-1; D remains unclear. CDR1 is SGHNT and CDR2 is YYREEE in the germline V gene (reference sequence). The ends were cut back, 0 bases at V and 5 bases at J, with 8 bases in the middle. The CDR3 covers 13 residues. The CDR3 DNA is TGTGCCAGCAGCTTGGCGACAACGACTGAAGCTTTCTTT. Translated: CASSLATTTEAFF.

This clone came up once. The chain is built from TRBV25-1 and TRBJ1-2; D might be TRBD1 (6 bases). The CDR3 is 13 amino acids. Looked up from germline, CDR1 is MGHDK and CDR2 is SYGVNS. V gave up 5 bases and J gave up 2 bases, with 9 bases separating them. CDR3 bases: TGTGCCAGCAGTCCAGGGGAGAACTATGGCTACACCTTC. Amino acids: CASSPGENYGYTF.

The gene calls are TRBV2 and TRBJ1-1; D is ambiguous. Germline V gives CDR1 SNHLY, CDR2 FYNNEI. This CDR3 contains 14 residues. Trimming left V 6 bases short and J 1 base short, with 12 bases between. The CDR3 DNA follows: TGTGCCAGCAGCTCGCTAGCGGGGAACACTGAAGCTTTCTTT. Translated, it gives CASSSLAGNTEAFF.

The table lists this clone with a count of one. The J gene is TRBJ1-3, the V gene TRBV10-3, with D perhaps matching TRBD1 (5 bases). The CDR3 spans 17 residues. Germline V gives CDR1 ENHRY, CDR2 SYGVKD. V dropped 2 bases and J dropped 0 bases, with 14 bases sitting between them. The CDR3 here is CAISETTTVVSGNTIYF. In nucleotides, the CDR3 is TGTGCCATCAGTGAGACTACGACAGTTGTCTCTGGAAACACCATATATTTT.

This chain joins TRBV28 and TRBJ2-3; TRBD1 matches 7 bases. Germline-derived CDR1 and CDR2 are MDHEN and SYDVKM. The CDR3 has 16 residues. The V gene end was trimmed by 1 base and the J gene end by 4 bases; junction bases not matched to a gene: 8. CDR3 in DNA: TGTGCCAGCAGTTTATTGGAACCAGGGGGATCAGATACGCAGTATTTT. Translating it yields CASSLLEPGGSDTQYF.